This T cell receptor beta chain was identified in a study of shared T cell receptors in the human thymus. Germline CDR1 SGHDT, CDR2 YYEEEE. V shed 0 bases, J shed 7 bases, and the junction held 11 bases outside the gene matches. The CDR3 is 16 amino acids. Clones were sequenced by immunoSEQ multiplex PCR, and TCRdb holds only the in-frame ones, with some missing. The sample contains about 400,000 clones, approximately 95% of which appear only once. The sequenced sample was thymocytes. This TCR was recovered from a human donor. The rearrangement joins TRBV5-6 to TRBJ2-7; 9 nucleotides line up with TRBD1. CDR3 nucleotide sequence: TGTGCCAGCAGCTTGGCTTCCGGGACAGGGACGGGTGAGCAGTACTTC. It specifies CASSLASGTGTGEQYF.